This T cell receptor beta chain emerged from a study of cytomegalovirus exposure and HLA in healthy donors. As to this clone: Its target is not known. At one boundary the junction diverges from the germline segment, which might be a read error.

Points from the study as a whole: A later analysis linked a missense variant in DCLRE1C to the trimming of TCR beta V and J genes. Most observed TCR sequences were rare, whereas some public TCRs were detected in many donors. The availability of immune exposure information extended only to CMV serostatus.

Both 60 Vbeta primers and 13 Jbeta primers went into the PCR. Some clones are missing from TCRdb's copy, which holds only in-frame ones; the method was immunoSEQ multiplex PCR. The table shows about 150,000 clones, with about three quarters occurring only once. Germline-derived CDR1 and CDR2 are SEHNR and FQNEAQ (reference sequence). The CDR3 extends over 15 amino acids. The clonotype originates from a male donor in good health and CMV-seronegative. The chain couples TRBV7-9 to TRBJ2-7; TRBD1 matches at 9 bases. Sequenced input: PBMCs. CDR3 sequence: CSSSSTGTGSREQYF. The CDR3 DNA reads TGTTCCAGCAGCTCCACCGGGACAGGGAGTCGCGAGCAGTACTTC.